This entry features one T cell receptor beta chain sequence. Its specificity is unknown. These data are taken from a study of blood T cells in healthy people across ages. The study, taken as a whole, reports: Among long-lived donors, naive CD4+ cells were more numerous and diversity higher than in aged donors.

A second PCR, run for about 7 to 12 cycles, used a sample-barcoded 5' primer plus a J-beta primer mix. From the 5' RACE reads, TCRdb called clonotypes with MiXCR, one entry per CDR3 protein. Among around 690,000 distinct CDR3 sequences listed, under 70% were seen once. The people who gave samples were healthy Caucasians from Russia, aged about 6 to 100. Per sample, no less than 6 micrograms of total RNA were extracted. CDR1 is SGHRS and CDR2 is YFSETQ in the germline V gene. Trimming removed 0 bases from V and 4 bases from J, with 9 bases in between. The CDR3 covers 14 residues. The rearrangement uses TRBV5-1 and TRBJ2-3, with D maybe TRBD2 (6 bases). This TCR derives from a man in his sixties in good health. The source material was blood. CDR3 in DNA: TGCGCCAGCAGCTTGGGGGACTTCTCAGATACGCAGTATTTT. Translating gives CASSLGDFSDTQYF.